This T cell receptor beta chain was captured by sequencing in a study of graft-versus-host responses after intestinal transplantation. On the study more broadly: Each of the recipients got a multivisceral, liver-intestinal, or isolated intestinal transplant.

In the case of this clone: Its target is not known.

The V gene end was trimmed by 1 base and the J gene end by 10 bases; junction bases not matched to a gene: 13. This CDR3 spans 16 amino acids. Germline V gene sequence: CDR1 MDHEN, CDR2 SYDVKM. Measured with immunoSEQ multiplex PCR; TCRdb has only the in-frame clones, and not every one. The repertoire holds tens of thousands of clones, with around 93% as singletons. The receptor was isolated from a human donor who received an intestinal transplant. Sequences were derived from unstimulated CD8+ T cells sorted from spleen or lymph node cells, sampled before intestinal transplant. The chain employs TRBV28 and TRBJ2-1; 7 bases line up with TRBD2. CDR3 DNA sequence: TGTGCCAGCAGTTTATCGATGGCGGGAGCGGGCTGGGAGCAGTTCTTC. It encodes CASSLSMAGAGWEQFF. Filled out from reference TRBV28 and TRBJ2-1, the complete variable domain reads DVKVTQSSRYLVKRTGEKVFLECVQDMDHENMFWYRQDPGLGLRLIYFSYDVKMKEKGDIPEGYSVSREKKERFSLILESASTNQTSMYLCASSLSMAGAGWEQFFGPGTRLTVL.